This entry describes one TCR beta chain. Its antigen remains unknown. Patients had resection in Japan or China between about 2013 and 2018. Histologic diagnosis was independently verified by two lung pathologists. The entry originates in a study of immune evolution from preneoplasia to lung adenocarcinoma. Overall study findings and caveats: Top clone frequencies peaked in normal lung, apparently declining through invasive adenocarcinoma. Clonality was highest in normal lung, lower in later-stage lesions apparently.

Sequenced by immunoSEQ multiplex PCR; TCRdb stores in-frame clones only, minus some. The table has several thousand clones, around four fifths seen once. This receptor was taken from a donor older than 65 with lung adenocarcinoma. Material for sequencing was FFPE adjacent normal lung tissue.

CDR3 sequence (DNA): TGTGCCAGCTCACCTCTGGCGGATTACAATGAGCAGTTCTTC. Its translation is CASSPLADYNEQFF. The chain is built from TRBV18 and TRBJ2-1, with D unresolved. Germline V CDR1 and CDR2: KGHSH, LQKENI. The CDR3 extends over 14 amino acids. V dropped 3 bases and J dropped 4 bases, with 10 bases sitting between them.